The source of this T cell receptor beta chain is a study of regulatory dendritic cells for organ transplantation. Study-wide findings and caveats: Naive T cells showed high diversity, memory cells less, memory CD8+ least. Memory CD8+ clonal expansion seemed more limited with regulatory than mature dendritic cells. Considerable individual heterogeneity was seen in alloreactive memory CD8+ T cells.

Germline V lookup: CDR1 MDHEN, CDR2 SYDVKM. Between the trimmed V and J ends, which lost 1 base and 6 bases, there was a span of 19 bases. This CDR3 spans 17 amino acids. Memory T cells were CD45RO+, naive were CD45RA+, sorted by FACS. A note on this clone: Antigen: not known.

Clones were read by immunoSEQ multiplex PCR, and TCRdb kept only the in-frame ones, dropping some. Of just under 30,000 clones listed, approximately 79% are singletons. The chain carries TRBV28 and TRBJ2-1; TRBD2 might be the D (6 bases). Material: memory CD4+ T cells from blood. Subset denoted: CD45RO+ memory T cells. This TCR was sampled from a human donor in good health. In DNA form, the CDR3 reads TGTGCCAGCAGTTTATTCGCGGGACCCAGGGCCCTCAATGAGCAGTTCTTC. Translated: CASSLFAGPRALNEQFF.